This TCR beta chain is from a study of blood T cell repertoires in COVID-19. Across the study: From the United States, Italy and Spain came samples of acute and convalescent COVID-19. Sample material is recorded as cDNA or gDNA derived from T cells, B-cell-depleted T cells, or PBMCs.

In the original workflow: How many nucleated cells were present was estimated from reference gene primer amplification. Clones were read by immunoSEQ multiplex PCR, and TCRdb kept only the in-frame ones, dropping some. V and J calls and clone size are as listed in that table; D and trimming were resolved from the DNA. The repertoire holds about 200,000 clones, with around three quarters as singletons. The CDR3 has 13 amino acids. Trimming took 5 bases from V and 4 from J, leaving 11 bases between them. Germline CDR1 reads MNHEY; CDR2 reads SVGAGI. The V gene is TRBV6-5, the J gene TRBJ1-2, with D unclear. Material for sequencing was peripheral blood. This clonotype was sampled from a woman between 65 and 79 years old with acute or convalescent COVID-19. CDR3 bases: TGTGCCAGCAGTACTAGAAACAGCTATGGCTACACCTTC. This sequence encodes CASSTRNSYGYTF.